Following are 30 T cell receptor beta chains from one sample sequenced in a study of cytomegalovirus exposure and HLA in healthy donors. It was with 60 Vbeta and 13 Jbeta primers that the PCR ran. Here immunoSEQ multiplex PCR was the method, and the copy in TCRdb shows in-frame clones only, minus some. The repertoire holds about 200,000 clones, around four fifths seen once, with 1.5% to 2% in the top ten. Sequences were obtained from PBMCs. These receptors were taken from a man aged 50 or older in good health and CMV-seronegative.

The CDR3 region has the DNA TGTGCCAGCTCATATTCGGACAGGGCGGGTGAAGCTTTCTTT. It yields the protein CASSYSDRAGEAFF. This chain connects TRBV18 to TRBJ1-1, with 8 bases fitting TRBD1. Germline V gene lookup returns CDR1 KGHSH and CDR2 LQKENI. J lost 7 bases, V lost 5 bases, and 9 bases had no gene match. The CDR3 runs 14 residues.

This chain's CDR3 is CASSQDVAGANTGELFF. The CDR3 DNA sequence: TGCGCCAGCAGCCAAGATGTGGCGGGAGCAAACACCGGGGAGCTGTTTTTT. The V call is TRBV4-1, the J call TRBJ2-2; 7 bases fit TRBD2. Germline V gene sequence: CDR1 MGHRA, CDR2 YSYEKL. V was clipped by 0 bases and J by 2 bases; unmatched bases: 6. CDR3 length: 17 residues.

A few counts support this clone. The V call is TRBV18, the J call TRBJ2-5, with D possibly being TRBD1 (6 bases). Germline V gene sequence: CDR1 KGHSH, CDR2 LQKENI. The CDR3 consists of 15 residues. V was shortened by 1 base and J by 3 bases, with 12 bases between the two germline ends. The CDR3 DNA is TGTGCCAGCTCACCACTGCAGGGGATAGAAGAGACCCAGTACTTC. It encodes CASSPLQGIEETQYF. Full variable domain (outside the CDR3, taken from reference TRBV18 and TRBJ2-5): NAGVMQNPRHLVRRRGQEARLRCSPMKGHSHVYWYRQLPEEGLKFMVYLQKENIIDESGMPKERFSAEFPKEGPSILRIQQVVRGDSAAYFCASSPLQGIEETQYFGPGTRLLVL.

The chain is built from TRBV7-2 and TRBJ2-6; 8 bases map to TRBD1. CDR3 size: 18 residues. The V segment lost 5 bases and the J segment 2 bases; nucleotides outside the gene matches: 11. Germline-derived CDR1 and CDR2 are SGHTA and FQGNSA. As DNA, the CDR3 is TGTGCCAGCAGCCCGCCCCGACAGGGGTTCGCTGGGGCCAACGTCCTGACTTTC. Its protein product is CASSPPRQGFAGANVLTF.

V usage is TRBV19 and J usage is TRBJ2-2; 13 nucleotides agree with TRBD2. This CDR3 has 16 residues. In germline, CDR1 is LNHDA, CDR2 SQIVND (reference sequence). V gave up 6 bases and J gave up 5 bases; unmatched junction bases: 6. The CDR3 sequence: CASRLAGGPETGELFF. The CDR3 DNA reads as TGTGCCAGTAGACTAGCGGGAGGGCCCGAAACCGGGGAGCTGTTTTTT.

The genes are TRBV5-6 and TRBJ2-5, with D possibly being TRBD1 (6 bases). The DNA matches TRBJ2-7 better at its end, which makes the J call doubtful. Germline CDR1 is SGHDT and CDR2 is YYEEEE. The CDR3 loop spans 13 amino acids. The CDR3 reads CASSLGTPYEQYF. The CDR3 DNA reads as TGTGCCAGCAGTTTAGGGACACCGTACGAGCAGTACTTC.

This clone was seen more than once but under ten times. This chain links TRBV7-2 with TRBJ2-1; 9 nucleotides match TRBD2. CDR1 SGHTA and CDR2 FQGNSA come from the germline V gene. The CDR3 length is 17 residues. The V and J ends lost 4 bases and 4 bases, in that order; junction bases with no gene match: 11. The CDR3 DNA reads TGTGCCAGCAGCTATGGTAGCGGGAGTATCTGGTACAATGAGCAGTTCTTC. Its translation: CASSYGSGSIWYNEQFF.

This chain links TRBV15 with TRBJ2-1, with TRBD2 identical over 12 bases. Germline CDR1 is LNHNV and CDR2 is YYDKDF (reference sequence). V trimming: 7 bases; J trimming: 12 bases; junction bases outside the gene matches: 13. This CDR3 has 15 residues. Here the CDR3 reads CATTPTSGGSGGQFF. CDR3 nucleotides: TGTGCCACCACCCCGACTAGCGGGGGTTCGGGGGGGCAGTTCTTC.

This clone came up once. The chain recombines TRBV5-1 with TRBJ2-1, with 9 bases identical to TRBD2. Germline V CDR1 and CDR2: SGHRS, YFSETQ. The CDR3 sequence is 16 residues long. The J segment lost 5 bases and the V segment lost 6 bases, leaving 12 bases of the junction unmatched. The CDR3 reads CASTRGVAGVDNEQFF. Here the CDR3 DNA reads TGCGCCAGCACCCGGGGGGTAGCGGGAGTAGACAATGAGCAGTTCTTC.

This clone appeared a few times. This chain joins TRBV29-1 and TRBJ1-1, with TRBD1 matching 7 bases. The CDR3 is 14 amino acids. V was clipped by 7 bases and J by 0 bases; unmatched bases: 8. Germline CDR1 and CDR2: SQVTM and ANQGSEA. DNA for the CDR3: TGCAGCGCCGAGGGGACAGCAATGAACACTGAAGCTTTCTTT. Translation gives CSAEGTAMNTEAFF.

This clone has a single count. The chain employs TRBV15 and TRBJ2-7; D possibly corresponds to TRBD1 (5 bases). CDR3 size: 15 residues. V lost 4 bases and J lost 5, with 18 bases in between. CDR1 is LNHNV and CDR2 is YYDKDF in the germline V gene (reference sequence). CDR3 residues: CATSTRLQRGHEQYF. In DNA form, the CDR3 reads TGTGCCACCAGCACCCGCCTCCAAAGGGGTCACGAGCAGTACTTC.

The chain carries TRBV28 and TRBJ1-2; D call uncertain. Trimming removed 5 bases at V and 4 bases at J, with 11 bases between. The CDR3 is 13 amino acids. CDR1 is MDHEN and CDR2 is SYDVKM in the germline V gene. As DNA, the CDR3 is TGTGCCAGCAGTCCTAGAAGTCCCTATGGCTACACCTTC. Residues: CASSPRSPYGYTF.

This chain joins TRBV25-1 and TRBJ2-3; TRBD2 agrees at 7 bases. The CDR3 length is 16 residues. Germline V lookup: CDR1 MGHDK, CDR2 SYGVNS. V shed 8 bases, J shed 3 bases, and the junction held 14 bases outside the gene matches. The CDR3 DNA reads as TGTGCCAGCCTCAGCCACCTAGCGGACGGGACAGATACGCAGTATTTT. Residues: CASLSHLADGTDTQYF.

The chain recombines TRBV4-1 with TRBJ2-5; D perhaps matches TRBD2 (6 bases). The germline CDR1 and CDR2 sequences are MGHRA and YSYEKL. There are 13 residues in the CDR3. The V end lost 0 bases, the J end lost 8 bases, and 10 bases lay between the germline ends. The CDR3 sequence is CASSQDFGGTQYF. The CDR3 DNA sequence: TGCGCCAGCAGCCAAGATTTCGGGGGAACCCAGTACTTC.

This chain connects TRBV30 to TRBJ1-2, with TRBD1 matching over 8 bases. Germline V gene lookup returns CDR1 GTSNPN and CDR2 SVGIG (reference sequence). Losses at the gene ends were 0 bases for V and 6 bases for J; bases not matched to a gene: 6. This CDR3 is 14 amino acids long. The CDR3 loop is CAWSVAGGANGYTF. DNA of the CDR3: TGTGCCTGGAGTGTCGCAGGGGGCGCGAATGGCTACACCTTC.

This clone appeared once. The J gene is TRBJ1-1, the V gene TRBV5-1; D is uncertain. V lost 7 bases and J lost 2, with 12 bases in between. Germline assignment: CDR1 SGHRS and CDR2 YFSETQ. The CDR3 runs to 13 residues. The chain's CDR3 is CASGSEVNTEAFF. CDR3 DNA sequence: TGCGCCAGCGGGAGTGAAGTCAACACTGAAGCTTTCTTT.

The CDR3 protein is CASSRRDSIQETQYF. CDR3 in DNA: TGTGCCAGCAGTAGGCGGGACAGCATCCAAGAGACCCAGTACTTC. V is TRBV5-5 and J is TRBJ2-5; D perhaps matches TRBD1 (7 bases). The CDR3 is 15 amino acids. V lost 5 bases and J 1 base, leaving 15 bases between the germline ends. Germline-derived CDR1 and CDR2 are SGHKS and YYEKEE (reference sequence).

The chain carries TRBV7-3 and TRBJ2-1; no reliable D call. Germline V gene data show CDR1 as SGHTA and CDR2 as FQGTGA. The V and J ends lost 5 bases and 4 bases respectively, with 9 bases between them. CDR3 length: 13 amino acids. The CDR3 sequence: CASSPSVYNEQFF. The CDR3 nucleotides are TGTGCCAGCAGCCCAAGCGTTTACAATGAGCAGTTCTTC.

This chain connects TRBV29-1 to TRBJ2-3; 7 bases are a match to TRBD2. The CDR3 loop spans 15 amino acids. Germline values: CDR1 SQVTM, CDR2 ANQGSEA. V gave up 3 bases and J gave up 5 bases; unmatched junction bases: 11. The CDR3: CSVDLALGLGDTQYF. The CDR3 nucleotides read TGCAGCGTTGATCTAGCGCTTGGACTAGGAGATACGCAGTATTTT.

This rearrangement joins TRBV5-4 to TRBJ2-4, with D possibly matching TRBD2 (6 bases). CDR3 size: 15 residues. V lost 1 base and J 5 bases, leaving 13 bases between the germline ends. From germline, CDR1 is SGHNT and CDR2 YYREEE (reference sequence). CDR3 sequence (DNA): TGTGCCAGCAGCTTGAGCTGGGACTCCCAAAACATTCAGTACTTC. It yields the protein CASSLSWDSQNIQYF.

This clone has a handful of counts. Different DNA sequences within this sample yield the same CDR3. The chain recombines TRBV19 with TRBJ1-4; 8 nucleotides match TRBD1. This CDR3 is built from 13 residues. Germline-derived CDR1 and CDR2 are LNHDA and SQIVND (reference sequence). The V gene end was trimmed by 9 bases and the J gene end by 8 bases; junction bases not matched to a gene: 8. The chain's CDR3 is CASRTGLGEKLFF. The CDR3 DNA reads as TGTGCCAGCCGGACAGGGTTAGGAGAAAAACTGTTTTTT.

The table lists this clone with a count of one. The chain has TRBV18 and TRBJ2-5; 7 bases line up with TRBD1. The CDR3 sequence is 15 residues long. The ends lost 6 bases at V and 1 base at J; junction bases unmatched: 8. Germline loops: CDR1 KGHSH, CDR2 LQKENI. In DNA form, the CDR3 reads TGTGCCAGCTCCTCGCAGGGACAGTCCCAAGAGACCCAGTACTTC. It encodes CASSSQGQSQETQYF.

The CDR3 loop is CASSGDKLRGYTF. The DNA for the CDR3 is TGTGCCAGCAGTGGTGACAAACTCCGGGGCTACACCTTC. The chain joins TRBV2 to TRBJ1-2, with D unclear. V lost 4 bases and J 8 bases, leaving 14 bases between the germline ends. Germline V gene data show CDR1 as SNHLY and CDR2 as FYNNEI. This CDR3 has 13 residues. The entire variable domain, with the rest obtained from reference TRBV2 and TRBJ1-2, is as follows: EPEVTQTPSHQVTQMGQEVILRCVPISNHLYFYWYRQILGQKVEFLVSFYNNEISEKSEIFDDQFSVERPDGSNFTLKIRSTKLEDSAMYFCASSGDKLRGYTFGSGTRLTVV.

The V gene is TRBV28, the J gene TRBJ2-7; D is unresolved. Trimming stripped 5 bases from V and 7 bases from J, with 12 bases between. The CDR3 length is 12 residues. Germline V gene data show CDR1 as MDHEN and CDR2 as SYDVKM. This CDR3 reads CASSPSSVEQYF. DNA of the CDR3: TGTGCCAGCAGTCCCTCCTCGGTGGAGCAGTACTTC.

The CDR3 DNA reads TGCGCCAGCAGCTTGGTTGGAGGCAATCAGCCCCAGCATTTT. Protein sequence: CASSLVGGNQPQHF. The rearrangement links TRBV5-1 to TRBJ1-5; unclear D gene. This CDR3 has 14 residues. The V and J ends lost 0 bases and 2 bases respectively, with 6 bases between them. Germline values: CDR1 SGHRS, CDR2 YFSETQ.

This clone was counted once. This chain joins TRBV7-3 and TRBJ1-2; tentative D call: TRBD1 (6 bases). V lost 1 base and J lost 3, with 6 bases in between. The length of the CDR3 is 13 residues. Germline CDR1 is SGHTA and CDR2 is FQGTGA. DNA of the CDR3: TGTGCCAGCAGCTTAAAGGGGGACTATGGCTACACCTTC. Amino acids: CASSLKGDYGYTF.

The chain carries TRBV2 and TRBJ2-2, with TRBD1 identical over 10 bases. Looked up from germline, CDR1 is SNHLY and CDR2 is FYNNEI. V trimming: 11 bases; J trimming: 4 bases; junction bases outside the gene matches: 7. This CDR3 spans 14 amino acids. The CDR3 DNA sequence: TGTGCCGGCCGACAGGGGGCGACCACCGGGGAGCTGTTTTTT. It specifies CAGRQGATTGELFF.

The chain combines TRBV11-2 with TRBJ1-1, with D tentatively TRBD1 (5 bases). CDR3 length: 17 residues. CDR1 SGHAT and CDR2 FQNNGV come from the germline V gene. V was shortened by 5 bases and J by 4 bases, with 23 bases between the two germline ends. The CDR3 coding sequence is TGTGCCAGCAGCGTTATCCCCGCTGGGGCGGTTGGCACTGAAGCTTTCTTT. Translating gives CASSVIPAGAVGTEAFF.

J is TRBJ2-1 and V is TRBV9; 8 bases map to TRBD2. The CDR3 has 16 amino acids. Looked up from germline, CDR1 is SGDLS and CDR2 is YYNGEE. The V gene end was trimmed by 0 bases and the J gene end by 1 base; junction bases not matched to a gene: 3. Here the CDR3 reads CASSVVPSGSYNEQFF. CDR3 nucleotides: TGTGCCAGCAGCGTAGTGCCTAGCGGGTCCTACAATGAGCAGTTCTTC.

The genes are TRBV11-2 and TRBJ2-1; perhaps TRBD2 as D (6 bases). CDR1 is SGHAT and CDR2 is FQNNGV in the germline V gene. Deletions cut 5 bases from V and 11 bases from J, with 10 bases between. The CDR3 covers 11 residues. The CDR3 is CASSPREKQFF. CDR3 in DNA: TGTGCCAGCAGCCCCCGGGAGAAGCAGTTCTTC.